These T cell receptor beta chains were read from a single sample in a study of blood T cell repertoires in COVID-19. TCRdb keeps only in-frame clones here, not all; method: immunoSEQ multiplex PCR. In the table there are 200,000 or so clones, 79% of which are singletons. Sample: peripheral blood. All receptors derive from a man in his sixties with active or convalescent COVID-19. Each CDR3 is given with its conserved first and last residue. Each record gives: J gene, V gene, CDR3 protein.

TRBJ1-2,TRBV2,CASSRDRVNYGYTF
TRBJ2-6,TRBV30,CAWSVNRSPSGLGANVLTF
TRBJ2-1,TRBV5-1,CASSSQDRPRYNEQFF
TRBJ2-2,TRBV7-7,CASSLARDTGELFF
TRBJ2-5,TRBV27,CASSSYRLAGDTETQYF
TRBJ1-3,TRBV19,CASSRDSGQGSGNTIYF
TRBJ1-1,TRBV9,CASSVQGGTEAFF
TRBJ1-6,TRBV5-6,CASSLGNSINSPLHF
TRBJ2-7,TRBV5-1,CASSLEGGPDEQYF
TRBJ2-5,TRBV10-3,CATGTGLETQYF
TRBJ1-5,TRBV5-1,CASSLGVGAGNQPQHF
TRBJ1-1,TRBV11-2,CASIPSWPKSAEAFF
TRBJ2-2,TRBV3-1/TRBV3-2,CASSQGTSGSEAGELFF
TRBJ2-1,TRBV4-1,CASSQEGVTGGWDEQFF
TRBJ1-2,TRBV7-8,CASSLTGKGFGYTF
TRBJ1-1,TRBV9,CASSASRGLGTEAFF
TRBJ1-3,TRBV18,CASSPSAGVAGNTIYF
TRBJ2-1,TRBV4-2,CASSQAYVTGVPDNEQFF